Listed below are T cell receptor beta chains from one sample, sequenced in a study of breast tumors, draining lymph nodes, adjacent tissues. TCRdb fed the multiplex PCR reads into MiXCR, producing one record per CDR3 protein. The profile shows 200,000 to 250,000 distinct CDR3 sequences, nearly 35% of them singletons. The sample comprised axillary lymph node tissue. Receptor source: a female donor with breast cancer. Some clones in this sample may be carry-over from other donors' samples. Each CDR3 is given with its conserved first and last residue. Each record gives: V gene, clone size, D gene, J gene, CDR3 protein, CDR3 DNA. A D gene is named only where the DNA matches it firmly. Size is omitted from some rows. Given values are once, few, many or a class for expanded clones.

v_gene: TRBV3-1
abundance: few
d_gene: TRBD2
j_gene: TRBJ2-7
CDR3aa: CASSPDYASGAPYEQYF
CDR3nt: TGTGCCAGCAGCCCCGATTACGCTAGCGGGGCCCCCTACGAGCAGTACTTC

v_gene: TRBV29-1
abundance: many
d_gene: TRBD2
j_gene: TRBJ2-7
CDR3aa: CSANDWASGFYEQYF
CDR3nt: TGCAGCGCCAACGACTGGGCTAGCGGCTTCTACGAGCAGTACTTC

v_gene: TRBV7-7
abundance: many
d_gene: .
j_gene: TRBJ2-5
CDR3aa: CASSSDYSQETQYF
CDR3nt: TGTGCTAGCAGCTCCGACTATTCCCAAGAGACCCAGTACTTC

v_gene: TRBV12-3/TRBV12-4
abundance: .
d_gene: .
j_gene: TRBJ1-2
CDR3aa: CAMSPPQGNYGYTF
CDR3nt: TGTGCCATGTCCCCCCCCCAGGGCAACTATGGCTACACCTTC

v_gene: TRBV3-1
abundance: medium-sized
d_gene: .
j_gene: TRBJ2-7
CDR3aa: CASSDTGEAYEQYF
CDR3nt: TGTGCCAGCAGCGACACAGGGGAGGCCTACGAGCAGTACTTC

v_gene: TRBV19
abundance: .
d_gene: TRBD1
j_gene: TRBJ1-1
CDR3aa: CATTDRGGRSEAFF
CDR3nt: TGTGCCACTACGGACAGGGGAGGAAGGAGTGAAGCTTTCTTT

v_gene: TRBV30
abundance: few
d_gene: TRBD1
j_gene: TRBJ1-5
CDR3aa: CAWSAQGGRGYQPQHF
CDR3nt: TGTGCCTGGAGTGCACAAGGGGGCAGGGGATATCAGCCCCAGCATTTT

v_gene: TRBV9
abundance: .
d_gene: TRBD2
j_gene: TRBJ2-3
CDR3aa: CASGGLAETTDTQYF
CDR3nt: TGTGCCAGCGGCGGACTAGCGGAGACCACAGATACGCAGTATTTT

v_gene: TRBV6-5
abundance: .
d_gene: .
j_gene: TRBJ1-5
CDR3aa: CASSWGRGGQPQHF
CDR3nt: TGTGCCAGCAGTTGGGGGAGGGGAGGTCAGCCCCAGCATTTT

v_gene: TRBV2
abundance: many
d_gene: .
j_gene: TRBJ1-4
CDR3aa: CASSQNRLTNEKLFF
CDR3nt: TGTGCCAGCAGTCAAAACAGGTTAACTAATGAAAAACTGTTTTTT

v_gene: TRBV24-1
abundance: few
d_gene: .
j_gene: TRBJ1-1
CDR3aa: CATSDPTGFKAFF
CDR3nt: TGTGCCACCAGTGACCCCACAGGTTTCAAGGCTTTCTTT

v_gene: TRBV29-1
abundance: .
d_gene: .
j_gene: TRBJ2-4
CDR3aa: CSVEWDNKNIQYF
CDR3nt: TGCAGCGTTGAATGGGACAACAAAAACATTCAGTACTTC

v_gene: TRBV6-2/TRBV6-3
abundance: many
d_gene: TRBD1
j_gene: TRBJ1-2
CDR3aa: CASSWRQGGGYGYTF
CDR3nt: TGTGCCAGCAGTTGGAGACAGGGAGGAGGCTATGGCTACACCTTC

v_gene: TRBV20-1
abundance: .
d_gene: TRBD1
j_gene: TRBJ1-5
CDR3aa: CSASGPTGGQPQHF
CDR3nt: TGCAGTGCTAGCGGGCCGACAGGGGGCCAGCCCCAGCATTTT